These 3 T cell receptor beta chains were all obtained from the same sample, sequenced in a study of T cell responses to AZD1222 COVID-19 vaccine. This table comes from immunoSEQ multiplex PCR, and its TCRdb copy is limited to in-frame clones, with some not included. The table lists tens of thousands of clones, roughly 80% of them singletons, with approximately 7% in the top ten. The sequences come from peripheral blood, collected on day 0 of AZD1222 vaccination. The source of these receptors is an adult in good health.

The V call is TRBV28, the J call TRBJ1-2, with TRBD1 matching 10 bases. Germline lookup yields CDR1 MDHEN and CDR2 SYDVKM. The CDR3 has 15 amino acids. J lost 7 bases, V lost 6 bases, and 11 bases had no gene match. CDR3 residues: CASSTPGQGSAGYTF. Here the CDR3 DNA reads TGTGCCAGCAGCACCCCGGGACAGGGGTCGGCTGGCTACACCTTC.

The J gene is TRBJ1-4, the V gene TRBV6-5, with D maybe TRBD1 (6 bases). Germline assignment: CDR1 MNHEY and CDR2 SVGAGI. The CDR3 covers 13 residues. The V end was cut by 6 bases, the J end by 6 bases, with 11 bases between. In nucleotides, the CDR3 is TGTGCCAGCAGAGGGGACAAATATGAAAAACTGTTTTTT. It translates to CASRGDKYEKLFF.

As regards this clone: Germline and junction disagree at one end, which may indicate a read error. The genes are TRBV7-7 and TRBJ2-1; 10 nucleotides match TRBD2. The CDR3 has 13 residues. CDR1 and CDR2 (germline): SSHAT, FNYEAQ (reference sequence). CDR3 nucleotide sequence: TGTGCTAGCAGCTTAAAACTAGCGGGAGAGCAGTTCTTC. It translates to CASSLKLAGEQFF. The full variable domain, with the rest looked up from reference TRBV7-7 and TRBJ2-1, is GAGVSQSPRYKVTKRGQDVTLRCDPISSHATLYWYQQALGQGPEFLTYFNYEAQPDKSGLPSDRFSAERPEGSISTLTIQRTEQRDSAMYRCASSLKLAGEQFFGPGTRLTVL.